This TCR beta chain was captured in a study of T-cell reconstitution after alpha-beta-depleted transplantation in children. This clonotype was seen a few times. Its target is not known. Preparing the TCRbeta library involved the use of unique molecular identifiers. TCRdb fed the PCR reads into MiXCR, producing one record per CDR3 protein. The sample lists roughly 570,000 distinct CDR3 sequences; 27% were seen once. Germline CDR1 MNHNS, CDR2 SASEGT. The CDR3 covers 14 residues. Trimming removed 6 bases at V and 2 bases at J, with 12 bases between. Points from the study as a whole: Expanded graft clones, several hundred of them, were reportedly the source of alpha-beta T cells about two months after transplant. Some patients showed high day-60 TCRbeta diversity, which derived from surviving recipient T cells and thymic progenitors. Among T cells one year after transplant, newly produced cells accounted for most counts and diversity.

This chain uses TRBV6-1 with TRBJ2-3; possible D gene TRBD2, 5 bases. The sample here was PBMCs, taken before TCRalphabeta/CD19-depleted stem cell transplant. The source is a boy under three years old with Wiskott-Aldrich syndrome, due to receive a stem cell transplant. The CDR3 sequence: CASRPSGPTDTQYF. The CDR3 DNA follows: TGTGCCAGCAGGCCGAGCGGACCCACAGATACGCAGTATTTT.